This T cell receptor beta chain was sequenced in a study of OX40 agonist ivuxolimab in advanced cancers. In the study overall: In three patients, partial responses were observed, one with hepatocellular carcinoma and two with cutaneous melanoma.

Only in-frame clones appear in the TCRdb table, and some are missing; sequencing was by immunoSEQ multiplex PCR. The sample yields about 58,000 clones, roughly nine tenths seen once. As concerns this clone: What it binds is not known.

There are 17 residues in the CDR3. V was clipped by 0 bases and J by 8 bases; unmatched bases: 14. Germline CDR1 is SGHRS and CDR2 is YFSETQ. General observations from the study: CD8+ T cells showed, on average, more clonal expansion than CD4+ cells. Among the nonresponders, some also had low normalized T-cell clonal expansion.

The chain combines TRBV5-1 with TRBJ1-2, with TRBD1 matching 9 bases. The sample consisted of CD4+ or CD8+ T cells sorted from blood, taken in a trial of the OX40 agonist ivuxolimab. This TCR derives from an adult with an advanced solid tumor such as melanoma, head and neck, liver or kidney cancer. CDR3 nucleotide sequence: TGCGCCAGCAGCTTGGTCCCTCCGGGACAGGGAAGGGGGGGCTACACCTTC. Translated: CASSLVPPGQGRGGYTF. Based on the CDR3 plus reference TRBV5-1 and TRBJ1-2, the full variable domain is KAGVTQTPRYLIKTRGQQVTLSCSPISGHRSVSWYQQTPGQGLQFLFEYFSETQRNKGNFPGRFSGRQFSNSRSEMNVSTLELGDSALYLCASSLVPPGQGRGGYTFGSGTRLTVV.